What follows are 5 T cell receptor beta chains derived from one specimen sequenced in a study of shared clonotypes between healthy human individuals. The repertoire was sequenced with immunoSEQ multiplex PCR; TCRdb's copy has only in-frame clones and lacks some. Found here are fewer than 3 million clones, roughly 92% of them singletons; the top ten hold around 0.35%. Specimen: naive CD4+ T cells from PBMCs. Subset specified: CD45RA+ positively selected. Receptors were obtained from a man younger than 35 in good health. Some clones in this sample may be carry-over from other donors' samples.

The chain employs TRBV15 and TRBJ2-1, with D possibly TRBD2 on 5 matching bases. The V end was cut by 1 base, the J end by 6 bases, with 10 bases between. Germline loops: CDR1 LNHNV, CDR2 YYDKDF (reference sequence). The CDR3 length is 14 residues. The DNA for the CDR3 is TGTGCCACCAGCAGAGGTCCAGGAGGCAATGAGCAGTTCTTC. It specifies CATSRGPGGNEQFF.

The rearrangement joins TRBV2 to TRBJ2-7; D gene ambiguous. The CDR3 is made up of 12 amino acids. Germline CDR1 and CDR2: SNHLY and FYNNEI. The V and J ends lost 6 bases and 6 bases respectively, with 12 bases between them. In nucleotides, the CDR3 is TGTGCCAGCAGCCGTGCGTTTGGCGAGCAGTACTTC. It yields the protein CASSRAFGEQYF.

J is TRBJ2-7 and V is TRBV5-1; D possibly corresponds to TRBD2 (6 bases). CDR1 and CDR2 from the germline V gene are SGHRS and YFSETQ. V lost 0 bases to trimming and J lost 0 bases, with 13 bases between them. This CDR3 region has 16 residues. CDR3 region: CASSLAFAGSSYEQYF. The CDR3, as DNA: TGCGCCAGCAGCTTGGCCTTTGCGGGGAGCTCCTACGAGCAGTACTTC. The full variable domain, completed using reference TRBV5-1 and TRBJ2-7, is KAGVTQTPRYLIKTRGQQVTLSCSPISGHRSVSWYQQTPGQGLQFLFEYFSETQRNKGNFPGRFSGRQFSNSRSEMNVSTLELGDSALYLCASSLAFAGSSYEQYFGPGTRLTVT.

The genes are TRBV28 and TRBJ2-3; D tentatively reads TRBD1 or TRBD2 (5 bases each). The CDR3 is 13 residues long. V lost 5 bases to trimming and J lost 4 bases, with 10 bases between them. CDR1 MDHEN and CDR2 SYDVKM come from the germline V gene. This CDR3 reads CASSGVGADTQYF. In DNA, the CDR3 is TGTGCCAGCAGTGGGGTGGGGGCAGATACGCAGTATTTT.

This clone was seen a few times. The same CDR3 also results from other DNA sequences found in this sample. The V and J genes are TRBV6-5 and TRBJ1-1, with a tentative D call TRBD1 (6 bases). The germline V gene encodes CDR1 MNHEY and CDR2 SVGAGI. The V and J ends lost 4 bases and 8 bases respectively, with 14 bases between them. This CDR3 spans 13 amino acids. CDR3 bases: TGTGCCAGCAGTTTACGGGACACATCCGAAGCTTTCTTT. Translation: CASSLRDTSEAFF.